This entry lists 24 T cell receptor beta chains sequenced from one sample in a study of human T cells and chemical hapten exposure. Extraction yielded total RNA from whole blood (unfractionated). TCRdb passed the 5' RACE reads through MiXCR, listing each CDR3 protein once. The data hold approximately 110,000 distinct CDR3 sequences, with roughly a fifth observed a single time. The receptor source for this set is a human donor in good health.

This rearrangement joins TRBV24-1 to TRBJ2-5; a weak D match, TRBD1 (5 bases). Trimming stripped 3 bases from V and 1 base from J, with 11 bases between. Germline CDR1 KGHDR, CDR2 SFDVKD. There are 15 residues in the CDR3. Here the CDR3 DNA reads TGTGCCACCAGTGATCGAGCAGGGATCCAAGAGACCCAGTACTTC. Amino acid sequence: CATSDRAGIQETQYF.

The V and J genes are TRBV10-3 and TRBJ2-1; 9 nucleotides align to TRBD2. There are 14 residues in the CDR3. CDR1 ENHRY and CDR2 SYGVKD come from the germline V gene. V gave up 11 bases and J gave up 0 bases; unmatched junction bases: 5. CDR3 loop: CAAGGRDSYNEQFF. Written as DNA, the CDR3 is TGTGCCGCTGGCGGGAGGGACTCCTACAATGAGCAGTTCTTC.

This clonotype came up a few times. The chain combines TRBV15 with TRBJ2-4, with TRBD2 matching 8 bases. This CDR3 has 12 residues. Losses at the gene ends were 4 bases for V and 7 bases for J; bases not matched to a gene: 0. Germline V CDR1 and CDR2: LNHNV, YYDKDF (reference sequence). The CDR3 protein is CATSTGGNIQYF. The DNA for the CDR3 is TGTGCCACCAGCACGGGGGGGAACATTCAGTACTTC.

This chain links TRBV5-1 with TRBJ2-2; 11 bases line up with TRBD1. The length of the CDR3 is 18 residues. Unmatched junction bases numbered 12, after V lost 4 bases and J lost 4 bases. Germline V lookup: CDR1 SGHRS, CDR2 YFSETQ. The CDR3 is CASSRLPPGTGGTGELFF. The CDR3 region has the DNA TGCGCCAGCAGCCGCCTGCCTCCCGGGACAGGGGGCACCGGGGAGCTGTTTTTT. The full variable domain, completed using reference TRBV5-1 and TRBJ2-2, is KAGVTQTPRYLIKTRGQQVTLSCSPISGHRSVSWYQQTPGQGLQFLFEYFSETQRNKGNFPGRFSGRQFSNSRSEMNVSTLELGDSALYLCASSRLPPGTGGTGELFFGEGSRLTVL.

This clonotype was recorded a few times. The rearrangement links TRBV19 to TRBJ2-2; 7 nucleotides line up with TRBD2. This CDR3 contains 17 residues. The trim removed 4 bases at V and 0 bases at J, leaving 8 bases unmatched. From germline, CDR1 is LNHDA and CDR2 SQIVND (reference sequence). The CDR3 is CASSSKVGGANTGELFF. CDR3 coding DNA: TGTGCCAGTAGTAGCAAGGTGGGAGGGGCGAACACCGGGGAGCTGTTTTTT.

This rearrangement joins TRBV27 to TRBJ1-2, with unresolved D. The CDR3 contains 14 residues. Trimming took 2 bases from V and 4 from J, leaving 11 bases between them. Germline V gene lookup returns CDR1 MNHEY and CDR2 SMNVEV (reference sequence). The CDR3 region has the DNA TGTGCCAGCAGTTTAAAAGCAGAGGGCTATGGCTACACCTTC. It yields the protein CASSLKAEGYGYTF.

The V gene is TRBV20-1, the J gene TRBJ2-3, with TRBD2 matching 11 bases. J gave up 6 bases and V 5 bases, and 16 bases lay outside the gene matches. The length of the CDR3 is 17 residues. Looked up from germline, CDR1 is DFQATT and CDR2 is SNEGSKA (reference sequence). Here the CDR3 reads CSADVAGGPGRKDTQYF. CDR3 in DNA: TGCAGTGCTGATGTAGCGGGAGGGCCAGGGAGGAAGGATACGCAGTATTTT.

Note on this clonotype: An end of the junction differs from the germline gene, which may be a read error. V gene TRBV3-1 combines with J gene TRBJ1-2; 9 nucleotides match TRBD1. Germline CDR1 is LGHDT and CDR2 is YNNKEL (reference sequence). The CDR3 consists of 16 residues. The CDR3 region has the DNA TGTACCAGCAGCCCGCGCCCGGGACAGGGACGGTATGGCTACACCTTC. Its translation is CTSSPRPGQGRYGYTF.

The chain recombines TRBV28 with TRBJ1-5, with D possibly being TRBD1 (6 bases). Trimming pared 2 bases from V and 0 bases from J, leaving 14 bases between. In germline, CDR1 is MDHEN, CDR2 SYDVKM. This CDR3 spans 17 amino acids. CDR3 sequence (DNA): TGTGCCAGCAGTTTAATCTCAGACAGGATTAGCAATCAGCCCCAGCATTTT. It encodes CASSLISDRISNQPQHF.

The chain uses TRBV4-1 and TRBJ1-1; D remains unclear. CDR3 size: 15 residues. V was trimmed by 0 bases and J by 0 bases, leaving 8 bases between them. Germline CDR1 MGHRA, CDR2 YSYEKL. The CDR3 sequence is CASSQDRKVNTEAFF. The CDR3 nucleotides are TGCGCCAGCAGCCAAGATCGCAAGGTGAACACTGAAGCTTTCTTT.

CDR3 in amino acids: CASSLEISGGPAAYEQYF. Here the CDR3 DNA reads TGCGCCAGCAGCTTGGAGATTAGCGGGGGTCCCGCGGCTTACGAGCAGTACTTC. The chain combines TRBV5-1 with TRBJ2-7, with 9 positions matching TRBD2. Germline V CDR1 and CDR2: SGHRS, YFSETQ. V lost 0 bases and J lost 4; bases outside the gene matches: 14. The CDR3 covers 18 residues.

This clonotype was observed a few times. This sequence joins TRBV28 and TRBJ1-3; the D gene is possibly TRBD1 (6 bases). CDR1 and CDR2 (germline): MDHEN, SYDVKM. The V and J ends lost 8 bases and 0 bases respectively, with 14 bases between them. The CDR3 covers 15 residues. The CDR3 loop is CASFTGTSSGNTIYF. CDR3 coding DNA: TGTGCCAGCTTCACCGGGACAAGCTCTGGAAACACCATATATTTT.

The chain employs TRBV5-4 and TRBJ2-3; D ambiguous. This CDR3 has 15 amino acids. Deletions cut 0 bases from V and 0 bases from J, with 8 bases between. CDR1 is SGHNT and CDR2 is YYREEE in the germline V gene (reference sequence). The CDR3 spells CASSLALTSTDTQYF. Written as DNA, the CDR3 is TGTGCCAGCAGCTTGGCCCTGACTAGCACAGATACGCAGTATTTT.

The gene calls are TRBV18 and TRBJ2-6; no clear D. CDR3 length: 15 residues. The germline V gene encodes CDR1 KGHSH and CDR2 LQKENI. The V gene lost 4 bases and the J gene lost 0 bases, with 7 bases spanning the gap. The CDR3 loop is CASSLQASGANVLTF. DNA for the CDR3: TGTGCCAGCTCACTTCAAGCCTCTGGGGCCAACGTCCTGACTTTC.

The chain uses TRBV29-1 and TRBJ1-1, with D tentatively TRBD1 (6 bases). Germline loops: CDR1 SQVTM, CDR2 ANQGSEA. The CDR3 has 12 residues. V lost 6 bases to trimming and J lost 2 bases, with 10 bases between them. CDR3 nucleotides: TGCAGCGTGGTACAGGGTAACACTGAAGCTTTCTTT. It encodes CSVVQGNTEAFF.

The rearrangement joins TRBV7-2 to TRBJ2-5; the D gene is possibly TRBD2 (5 bases). The V gene's germline CDR1 is SGHTA and CDR2 FQGNSA. V was shortened by 5 bases and J by 2 bases, with 15 bases between the two germline ends. This CDR3 region has 15 residues. Written as DNA, the CDR3 is TGTGCCAGCAGCCGACAAACTAGGCCTCAAGAGACCCAGTACTTC. Translation: CASSRQTRPQETQYF.

J is TRBJ1-1 and V is TRBV10-3, with D tentatively TRBD1 (5 bases). CDR3 size: 13 residues. Trimming cost V 6 bases and J 0 bases, with 8 bases left between them. Germline CDR1 reads ENHRY; CDR2 reads SYGVKD. CDR3 DNA sequence: TGTGCCATCAGGACAGAGATGAACACTGAAGCTTTCTTT. Translated: CAIRTEMNTEAFF.

This clonotype was counted only a few times. The chain has TRBV15 and TRBJ2-3; TRBD2 matches 10 bases. The CDR3 spans 16 residues. V lost 3 bases to trimming and J lost 5 bases; unmatched junction nucleotides: 8. Germline CDR1 is LNHNV and CDR2 is YYDKDF (reference sequence). CDR3 sequence: CATSRSGRAIGDTQYF. The CDR3 DNA is TGTGCCACCAGCAGGAGCGGGAGGGCCATCGGAGATACGCAGTATTTT.

This clonotype was picked up one time. CDR3 DNA sequence: TGCGCCAGCAGCGGCGGGACAGCGTATAATTCACCCCTCCACTTT. Its protein product is CASSGGTAYNSPLHF. This rearrangement joins TRBV5-1 to TRBJ1-6; 7 positions agree with TRBD1. Germline V lookup: CDR1 SGHRS, CDR2 YFSETQ. Trimming took 4 bases from V and 4 from J; bases not matched to a gene: 5. This CDR3 is built from 15 residues.

The sample holds a few counts of this clonotype. This chain connects TRBV4-1 to TRBJ2-3, with a tentative D call TRBD2 (6 bases). Germline CDR1 MGHRA, CDR2 YSYEKL. This CDR3 comprises 13 residues. V lost 3 bases and J lost 4, with 8 bases in between. The CDR3 is CASSQWGADTQYF. CDR3 bases: TGCGCCAGCAGCCAGTGGGGGGCAGATACGCAGTATTTT.

The V and J genes are TRBV5-1 and TRBJ2-4; TRBD1 matches 8 bases. V trimming: 4 bases; J trimming: 0 bases; junction bases outside the gene matches: 6. The CDR3 length is 16 residues. CDR1 SGHRS and CDR2 YFSETQ come from the germline V gene. The CDR3 sequence is CASSQGQGLAKNIQYF. DNA for the CDR3: TGCGCCAGCAGCCAAGGACAGGGTTTAGCCAAAAACATTCAGTACTTC.

The chain employs TRBV27 and TRBJ1-4, with unresolved D. The CDR3 loop spans 15 amino acids. The germline V gene encodes CDR1 MNHEY and CDR2 SMNVEV (reference sequence). Trimming cost V 5 bases and J 3 bases, with 13 bases left between them. The CDR3: CASSPLGLANEKLFF. The DNA for the CDR3 is TGTGCCAGCAGTCCACTAGGGTTGGCTAATGAAAAACTGTTTTTT.

The chain has TRBV29-1 and TRBJ2-5; D possibly corresponds to TRBD1 (6 bases). Trimming shortened V by 3 bases and J by 4 bases, and 27 bases separated the two germline ends. Germline V gene sequence: CDR1 SQVTM, CDR2 ANQGSEA. This CDR3 is 18 amino acids long. CDR3 sequence (DNA): TGCAGCGTTGAGGGCCCTCAGGGGTGGGGTGTTAGCAGAGAGACCCAGTACTTC. Protein product: CSVEGPQGWGVSRETQYF.

This clonotype was detected ten times or more. This sequence joins TRBV27 and TRBJ1-1, with 7 positions matching TRBD1. The CDR3 extends over 12 amino acids. With V trimmed by 4 bases and J by 6 bases, 2 bases remained unmatched. The germline V gene encodes CDR1 MNHEY and CDR2 SMNVEV (reference sequence). CDR3 DNA sequence: TGTGCCAGCAGTTCCGACAGGGCTGAAGCTTTCTTT. Translation: CASSSDRAEAFF.